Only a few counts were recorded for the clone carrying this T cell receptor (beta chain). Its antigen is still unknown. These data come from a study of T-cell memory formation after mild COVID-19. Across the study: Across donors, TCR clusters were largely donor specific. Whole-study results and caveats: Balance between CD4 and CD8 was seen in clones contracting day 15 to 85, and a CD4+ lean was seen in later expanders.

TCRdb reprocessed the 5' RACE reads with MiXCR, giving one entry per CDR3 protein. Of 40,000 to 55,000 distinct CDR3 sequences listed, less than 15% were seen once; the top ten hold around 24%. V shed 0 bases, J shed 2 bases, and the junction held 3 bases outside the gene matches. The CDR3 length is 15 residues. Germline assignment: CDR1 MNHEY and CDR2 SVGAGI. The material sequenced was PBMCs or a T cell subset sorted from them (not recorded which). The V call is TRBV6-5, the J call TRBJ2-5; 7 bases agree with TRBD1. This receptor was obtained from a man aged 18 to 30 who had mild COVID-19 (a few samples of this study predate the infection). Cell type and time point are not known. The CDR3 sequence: CASSYSRTGQETQYF. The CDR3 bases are TGTGCCAGCAGTTACTCCCGGACAGGACAAGAGACCCAGTACTTC.